Presented here are 30 T cell receptor beta chains from one specimen sequenced in a study of molecular identifiers for immune sequencing clone quantification (dated by TCRdb to between 2017 and 2018). Libraries were constructed by PCR. Instrument used: Illumina HiSeq 4000. TCRdb reprocessing: public reads trimmed at Q25 with fastp, clones called with MiXCR, in-frame beta chains kept. Every CDR3 protein is listed once, alongside the most common genes and DNA of its rows. The sample has just under 650,000 distinct CDR3 sequences on record, 15% to 20% of them singletons. Roughly 0.9% of the sample is in the top ten clones. The sequenced material came from naive CD8+ T cells from blood, with Jurkat cell RNA spiked in. Sample cell subset or site, as interpreted from the label and publication: FACS-sorted CD8+CD4-CCR7+CD45RA+ naive T cells. The receptors originated from a human donor in good health. Some libraries in this study had Jurkat cell RNA spiked in.

This clonotype was counted ten times or more. The V and J genes are TRBV29-1 and TRBJ2-7; 12 nucleotides match TRBD2. The V and J ends lost 1 base and 1 base, in that order; junction bases with no gene match: 11. Germline loops: CDR1 SQVTM, CDR2 ANQGSEA. The CDR3 has 18 residues. The CDR3 loop reads CSVEGLGLAGSGSYEQYF. In DNA form, the CDR3 reads TGCAGCGTTGAAGGGTTAGGACTAGCGGGATCGGGGTCCTACGAGCAGTACTTC.

This clonotype was observed many times. This chain connects TRBV2 to TRBJ2-3; no definite D call. The CDR3 is 13 amino acids. Trimming removed 0 bases from V and 7 bases from J, with 8 bases in between. The germline CDR1 and CDR2 sequences are SNHLY and FYNNEI. The CDR3 bases are TGTGCCAGCAGTGAAGCGCTAGGGTATACGCAGTATTTT. Protein: CASSEALGYTQYF.

This clonotype came up many times. CDR3 region: CASSEGFGYEQYF. The CDR3, as DNA: TGTGCCAGCAGTGAAGGGTTCGGCTACGAGCAGTACTTC. The genes are TRBV2 and TRBJ2-7; the D is unclear. The V and J ends lost 1 base and 3 bases respectively, with 7 bases between them. The CDR3 has 13 residues. CDR1 SNHLY and CDR2 FYNNEI come from the germline V gene.

On this clonotype itself: A read error may be the cause here, since a much bigger clone is one base away. V gene TRBV6-5 combines with J gene TRBJ2-3, with a tentative D call TRBD2 (5 bases). This CDR3 is built from 17 residues. The germline V gene encodes CDR1 MNHEY and CDR2 SVGAGI. The CDR3 bases are TGTGCCGGCAGTTACTCACGGGATATGAGCAGCACAGATACGCAGTATTTT. The encoded protein is CAGSYSRDMSSTDTQYF.

Concerning this clonotype itself: A read error may explain this, as a much larger clone is one base away. The chain recombines TRBV20-1 with TRBJ2-5, with D possibly matching TRBD2 (6 bases). There are 16 residues in the CDR3. Germline values: CDR1 DFQATT, CDR2 SNEGSKA (reference sequence). The ends were cut back, 1 base at V and 9 bases at J, with 24 bases in the middle. CDR3 in amino acids: CSARASPGQPGEAQYF. The CDR3 nucleotides are TGCAGTGCTAGAGCCTCCCCCGGACAACCCGGGGAGGCCCAGTACTTC.

Note on this clonotype: A read error may explain this, as a much larger clone is one base away. The V and J genes are TRBV27 and TRBJ2-5; 9 bases are a match to TRBD2. This CDR3 spans 17 amino acids. CDR1 is MNHEY and CDR2 is SMNVEV in the germline V gene (reference sequence). The CDR3 nucleotides are TGTGCCAGCAGTTTGATAGCGGGAGCCATGAACCAAGAGATCCAGTACTTC. It yields the protein CASSLIAGAMNQEIQYF.

This clonotype was seen at least ten times. This chain connects TRBV6-2 or TRBV6-3 to TRBJ1-1; D remains unclear. The V end was cut by 0 bases, the J end by 2 bases, with 7 bases between. The CDR3 runs 14 residues. CDR1 and CDR2 (germline): MNHEY, SVGEGT. The CDR3 coding sequence is TGTGCCAGCAGTTACTCAGGCATAAACACTGAAGCTTTCTTT. Translation gives CASSYSGINTEAFF.

This clonotype was found a few times. The rearrangement joins TRBV4-1 to TRBJ1-5, with D unresolved. The germline V and J ends were trimmed by 1 base and 1 base, with 8 bases remaining between them. CDR1 MGHRA and CDR2 YSYEKL come from the germline V gene. The CDR3 sequence is 15 residues long. This CDR3 reads CASSQGKHSNQPQHF. The CDR3 DNA is TGCGCCAGCAGCCAAGGAAAACACAGCAATCAGCCCCAGCATTTT.

In this sample, this clonotype turned up a few times. The chain carries TRBV19 and TRBJ2-2; 8 bases are a match to TRBD2. The germline V gene encodes CDR1 LNHDA and CDR2 SQIVND (reference sequence). Germline trimming cut 5 bases from V and 5 bases from J; bases unmatched to any gene: 10. This CDR3 spans 16 amino acids. The CDR3 is CASSGGGGRKTGELFF. The CDR3 DNA reads as TGTGCCAGTAGTGGCGGGGGCGGGAGGAAGACCGGGGAGCTGTTTTTT.

This chain connects TRBV13 to TRBJ2-7; TRBD1 aligns across 7 bases. The CDR3 contains 16 residues. Germline CDR1 is PRHDT and CDR2 is FYEKMQ (reference sequence). Here the CDR3 DNA reads TGTGCCAGCAGCTTAGCGGCACGAGGCTCCGGGACAGCGTCCAGTGTC. Translating it yields CASSLAARGSGTASSV.

The chain combines TRBV28 with TRBJ2-5; 7 nucleotides align to TRBD1. J gave up 5 bases and V 5 bases, and 17 bases lay outside the gene matches. Germline V gives CDR1 MDHEN, CDR2 SYDVKM. This CDR3 contains 17 residues. The CDR3 DNA reads TGTGCCAGCAGTCCACATACCGGGACAGTAAAGGGGGAGACCCAGTACTTC. Protein product: CASSPHTGTVKGETQYF.

This clonotype was detected many times. The V and J genes are TRBV19 and TRBJ1-1, with D uncertain. Trimming pared 7 bases from V and 5 bases from J, leaving 11 bases between. CDR3 length equals 12 residues. The germline V gene has CDR1 LNHDA and CDR2 SQIVND (reference sequence). The CDR3 DNA reads as TGTGCCAGTATCTTTGGAGGGACTGAAGCTTTCTTT. Translation gives CASIFGGTEAFF.

The sample holds many counts of this clonotype. The chain uses TRBV6-5 and TRBJ1-4; no clear D gene. CDR1 MNHEY and CDR2 SVGAGI come from the germline V gene. The CDR3 consists of 12 residues. V was pared by 5 bases and J by 4 bases, with 5 bases between. CDR3 sequence: CASSPNNEKLFF. As DNA, the CDR3 is TGTGCCAGCAGTCCGAATAATGAAAAACTGTTTTTT.

In its sample, this clonotype was seen a few times. The chain uses TRBV7-9 and TRBJ2-1; 8 bases match TRBD2. CDR3 size: 18 residues. Germline trimming cut 5 bases from V and 0 bases from J; bases unmatched to any gene: 12. The germline CDR1 and CDR2 sequences are SEHNR and FQNEAQ (reference sequence). The CDR3 spells CASSPGSSGVGSYNEQFF. The CDR3 DNA follows: TGTGCCAGCAGCCCAGGGAGTAGCGGGGTTGGCTCCTACAATGAGCAGTTCTTC.

This clonotype was seen at least ten times. The chain carries TRBV5-1 and TRBJ2-7, with 7 positions matching TRBD1. The V and J ends lost 4 bases and 6 bases, in that order; junction bases with no gene match: 13. Germline V gene data show CDR1 as SGHRS and CDR2 as YFSETQ. CDR3 length: 15 residues. The CDR3 is CASSERTGLWGEQYF. The DNA for the CDR3 is TGCGCCAGCAGCGAACGGACAGGACTCTGGGGCGAGCAGTACTTC.

The chain combines TRBV3-1 with TRBJ2-1; D is unclear. Germline assignment: CDR1 LGHDT and CDR2 YNNKEL (reference sequence). The ends were cut back, 5 bases at V and 7 bases at J, with 6 bases in the middle. The CDR3 runs 11 residues. CDR3 bases: TGTGCCAGCAGCACTTCGAATGAGCAGTTCTTC. It yields the protein CASSTSNEQFF.

The gene calls are TRBV20-1 and TRBJ2-7; D tentatively reads TRBD1 or TRBD2 (5 bases each). Germline values: CDR1 DFQATT, CDR2 SNEGSKA (reference sequence). The CDR3 extends over 12 amino acids. This chain's CDR3 is CSLPGPTYEQYF. CDR3 coding DNA: TGCAGCCTACCGGGGCCTACCTACGAGCAGTACTTC.

This clonotype was seen at least ten times. The rearrangement uses TRBV7-9 and TRBJ2-1; no definite D call. The CDR3 is made up of 14 amino acids. V was cut by 1 base and J by 6 bases, with 10 bases left in between. CDR1 is SEHNR and CDR2 is FQNEAQ in the germline V gene (reference sequence). Here the CDR3 DNA reads TGTGCCAGCAGCTTAGTCCTAGAAGTCAATGAGCAGTTCTTC. It specifies CASSLVLEVNEQFF.

At least ten counts were recorded for this clonotype. The rearrangement joins TRBV5-5 to TRBJ2-5; 13 bases line up with TRBD2. Germline assignment: CDR1 SGHKS and CDR2 YYEKEE (reference sequence). J was trimmed by 1 base and V by 5 bases; bases with no gene match: 11. The CDR3 is 18 amino acids. CDR3 coding DNA: TGTGCCAGCAGTTTTGGACTAGCGGGGGCTCGACTCCAAGAGACCCAGTACTTC. It specifies CASSFGLAGARLQETQYF. Full variable domain (rest looked up from reference TRBV5-5 and TRBJ2-5): DAGVTQSPTHLIKTRGQQVTLRCSPISGHKSVSWYQQVLGQGPQFIFQYYEKEERGRGNFPDRFSARQFPNYSSELNVNALLLGDSALYLCASSFGLAGARLQETQYFGPGTRLLVL.

Worth noting for this clonotype: This may be a read error: a much more frequent sequence differs by one nucleotide. This rearrangement joins TRBV29-1 to TRBJ2-6, with 8 nucleotides matching TRBD1. The CDR3 is 16 residues long. Germline CDR1 is SQVTM and CDR2 is ANQGSEA. CDR3 sequence: CSAQGQDYSGADVLTF. The CDR3 DNA is TGCAGCGCTCAGGGACAGGATTACTCTGGGGCCGACGTCCTGACTTTC.

This clonotype appeared a few times. The rearrangement joins TRBV28 to TRBJ2-7, with D perhaps being TRBD1 or TRBD2 (5 bases each). Germline V gene sequence: CDR1 MDHEN, CDR2 SYDVKM. The CDR3 contains 14 residues. V was trimmed by 0 bases and J by 3 bases, leaving 9 bases between them. This CDR3 is CASSLWGEYYEQYF. CDR3 nucleotides: TGTGCCAGCAGTTTATGGGGGGAATACTACGAGCAGTACTTC.

The gene calls are TRBV12-3 or TRBV12-4 and TRBJ2-3; 9 bases are shared with TRBD2. CDR3 size: 16 residues. With 5 bases clipped from V and 3 bases from J, the junction kept 9 bases outside the gene matches. This CDR3 is CASSLFLSGGTDTQYF. The CDR3 DNA reads TGTGCCAGCAGTCTTTTTTTAAGCGGGGGGACAGATACGCAGTATTTT.

Comments on this clonotype: This could be a read error, since a much larger clone is one nucleotide away. This rearrangement joins TRBV6-6 to TRBJ1-1, with unresolved D. The CDR3 has 10 residues. The germline V gene encodes CDR1 MNHNY and CDR2 SVGAGI (reference sequence). CDR3 in amino acids: CASSYLEVFF. The CDR3 coding sequence is TGTGCCAGCAGTTATCTGGAAGTTTTCTTT.

A remark on this clonotype: This clone may be a read error of a much larger clone one base away. The V call is TRBV14, the J call TRBJ2-7; possible D gene TRBD2, 7 bases. CDR1 and CDR2 (germline): SGHDN, FVKESK. The V end was cut by 8 bases, the J end by 2 bases, with 22 bases between. CDR3 size: 16 residues. DNA for the CDR3: TGTGCCAGCGGCCCCCTAGCGGAGCAGGGGACCTACGAGCAGTACTTC. Its protein is CASGPLAEQGTYEQYF.

This rearrangement joins TRBV12-3 or TRBV12-4 to TRBJ2-7; TRBD1 aligns across 9 bases. The J segment lost 0 bases and the V segment lost 2 bases, leaving 11 bases of the junction unmatched. The CDR3 loop spans 18 amino acids. This chain's CDR3 is CASSLRDRGNWRSYEQYF. CDR3 nucleotides: TGTGCCAGCAGTTTACGTGACAGGGGGAATTGGCGCTCCTACGAGCAGTACTTC.

A remark on this clonotype: Without the conserved terminal phenylalanine or tryptophan, this CDR3 likely stems from a read error. This sequence joins TRBV6-5 and TRBJ1-2; D ambiguous. Germline CDR1 and CDR2: MNHEY and SVGAGI. This CDR3 has 12 amino acids. V was shortened by 7 bases and J by 6 bases, with 12 bases between the two germline ends. DNA for the CDR3: TGTGCCAGCAACACCCCCGGCGATGGCTACACCCTC. It translates to CASNTPGDGYTL.

V gene TRBV30 combines with J gene TRBJ1-3, with D unresolved. V was shortened by 8 bases and J by 0 bases, with 14 bases between the two germline ends. CDR3 length equals 14 residues. In germline, CDR1 is GTSNPN, CDR2 SVGIG (reference sequence). Written as DNA, the CDR3 is TGTGCCGCAAGGGTAGACTACTCTGGAAACACCATATATTTT. This translates into CAARVDYSGNTIYF.

This clonotype came up many times. The chain recombines TRBV6-5 with TRBJ2-1; weak D call: TRBD2 (6 bases). Trimming cost V 4 bases and J 4 bases, with 14 bases left between them. Germline V lookup: CDR1 MNHEY, CDR2 SVGAGI. The CDR3 sequence is 15 residues long. CDR3 DNA: TGTGCCAGCAGTTCCCAACCTAGCGCTTACAATGAGCAGTTCTTC. Its translation is CASSSQPSAYNEQFF.

This clonotype was seen at least ten times. The chain joins TRBV12-3 or TRBV12-4 to TRBJ1-5, with unresolved D. The CDR3 runs to 12 residues. Trimming shortened V by 8 bases and J by 0 bases, and 5 bases separated the two germline ends. The CDR3 loop is CASRISNQPQHF. In DNA, the CDR3 is TGTGCCAGCCGAATTAGCAATCAGCCCCAGCATTTT.

This clonotype was recorded at least ten times. This chain connects TRBV6-2 or TRBV6-3 to TRBJ1-5; D gene ambiguous. The germline V gene encodes CDR1 MNHEY and CDR2 SVGEGT. The CDR3 is 13 amino acids. The ends were cut back, 7 bases at V and 1 base at J, with 8 bases in the middle. CDR3 loop: CASNDWSNQPQHF. The CDR3 nucleotides read TGTGCCAGCAACGACTGGAGCAATCAGCCCCAGCATTTT.